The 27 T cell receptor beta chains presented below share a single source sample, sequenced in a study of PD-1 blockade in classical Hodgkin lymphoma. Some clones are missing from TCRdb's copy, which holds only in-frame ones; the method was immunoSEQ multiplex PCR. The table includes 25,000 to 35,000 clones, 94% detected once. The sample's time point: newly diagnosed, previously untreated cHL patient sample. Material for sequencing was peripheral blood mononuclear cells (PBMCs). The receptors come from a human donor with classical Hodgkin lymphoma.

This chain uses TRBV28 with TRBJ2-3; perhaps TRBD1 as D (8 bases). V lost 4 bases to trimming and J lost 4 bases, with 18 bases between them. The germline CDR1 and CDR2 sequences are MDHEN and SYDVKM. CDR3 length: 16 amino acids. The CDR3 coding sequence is TGTGCCAGCAGTTCCCGGACAGGGAGGGGGCCAGATACGCAGTATTTT. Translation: CASSSRTGRGPDTQYF.

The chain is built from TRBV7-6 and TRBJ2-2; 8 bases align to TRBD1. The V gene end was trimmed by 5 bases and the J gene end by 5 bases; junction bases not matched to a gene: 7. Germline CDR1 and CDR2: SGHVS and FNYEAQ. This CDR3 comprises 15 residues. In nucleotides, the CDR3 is TGTGCCAGCAGCGACCCCAGGGGGCCGACCGGGGAGCTGTTTTTT. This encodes CASSDPRGPTGELFF.

The CDR3 sequence: CASRPQDRATGNTIYF. Written as DNA, the CDR3 is TGTGCCAGTAGGCCACAGGACAGGGCGACTGGAAACACCATATATTTT. This chain connects TRBV19 to TRBJ1-3; TRBD1 agrees at 8 bases. CDR3 length: 16 amino acids. Germline V gene sequence: CDR1 LNHDA, CDR2 SQIVND (reference sequence). V shed 6 bases and J 2 bases; nucleotides not matched to a gene: 9.

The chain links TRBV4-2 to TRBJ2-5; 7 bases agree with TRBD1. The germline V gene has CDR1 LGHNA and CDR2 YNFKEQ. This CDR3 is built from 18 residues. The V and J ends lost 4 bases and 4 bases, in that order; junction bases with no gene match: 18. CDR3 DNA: TGTGCCAGCAGCCGAGGGTCCCTGGCGGACAGGATAGGAGAGACCCAGTACTTC. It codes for CASSRGSLADRIGETQYF.

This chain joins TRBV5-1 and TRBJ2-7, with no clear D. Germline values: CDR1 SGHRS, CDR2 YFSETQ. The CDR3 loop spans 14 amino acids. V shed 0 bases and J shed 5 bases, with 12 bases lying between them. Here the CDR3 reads CASSLAQNEDEQYF. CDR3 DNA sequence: TGCGCCAGCAGCTTGGCACAGAACGAGGACGAGCAGTACTTC.

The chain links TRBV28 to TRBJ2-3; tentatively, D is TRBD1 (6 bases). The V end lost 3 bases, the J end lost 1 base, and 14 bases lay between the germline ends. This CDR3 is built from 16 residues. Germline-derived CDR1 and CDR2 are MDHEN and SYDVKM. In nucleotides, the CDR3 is TGTGCCAGCAGTTTTTACAGGGTTTTTGGCACAGATACGCAGTATTTT. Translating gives CASSFYRVFGTDTQYF.

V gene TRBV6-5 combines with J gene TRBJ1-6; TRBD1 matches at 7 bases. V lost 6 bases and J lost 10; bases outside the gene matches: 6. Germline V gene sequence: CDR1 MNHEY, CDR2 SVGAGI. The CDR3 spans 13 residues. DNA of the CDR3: TGTGCCAGCAGACCTGGACAGGTCTCACCCCTCCACTTT. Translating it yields CASRPGQVSPLHF.

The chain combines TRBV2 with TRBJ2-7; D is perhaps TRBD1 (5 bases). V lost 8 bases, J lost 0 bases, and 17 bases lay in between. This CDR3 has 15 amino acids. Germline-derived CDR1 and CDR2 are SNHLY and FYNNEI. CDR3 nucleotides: TGTGCCAGCCATGGGGCTCGAACTGCCTCCTACGAGCAGTACTTC. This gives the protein CASHGARTASYEQYF.

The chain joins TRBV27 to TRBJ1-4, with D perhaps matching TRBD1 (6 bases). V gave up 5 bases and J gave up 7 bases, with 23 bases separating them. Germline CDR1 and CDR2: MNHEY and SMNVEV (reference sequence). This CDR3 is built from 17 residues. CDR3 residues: CASSPIRQEPRSEKLFF. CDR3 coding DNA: TGTGCCAGCAGTCCCATCCGACAGGAGCCTAGGAGTGAAAAACTGTTTTTT. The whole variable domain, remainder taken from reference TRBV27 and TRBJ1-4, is EAQVTQNPRYLITVTGKKLTVTCSQNMNHEYMSWYRQDPGLGLRQIYYSMNVEVTDKGDVPEGYKVSRKEKRNFPLILESPSPNQTSLYFCASSPIRQEPRSEKLFFGSGTQLSVL.

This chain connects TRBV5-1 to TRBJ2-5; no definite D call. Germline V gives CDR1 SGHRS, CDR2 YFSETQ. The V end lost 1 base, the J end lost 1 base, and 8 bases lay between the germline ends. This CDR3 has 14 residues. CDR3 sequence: CASSLHGVQETQYF. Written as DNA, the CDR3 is TGCGCCAGCAGCTTGCACGGAGTCCAAGAGACCCAGTACTTC.

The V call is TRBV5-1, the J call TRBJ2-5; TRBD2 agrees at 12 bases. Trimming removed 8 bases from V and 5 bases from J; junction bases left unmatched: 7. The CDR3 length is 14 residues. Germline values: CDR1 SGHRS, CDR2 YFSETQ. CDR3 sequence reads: CASQTSGRYETQYF. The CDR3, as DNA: TGCGCCAGTCAGACTAGCGGGAGATATGAGACCCAGTACTTC. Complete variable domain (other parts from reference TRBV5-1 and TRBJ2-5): KAGVTQTPRYLIKTRGQQVTLSCSPISGHRSVSWYQQTPGQGLQFLFEYFSETQRNKGNFPGRFSGRQFSNSRSEMNVSTLELGDSALYLCASQTSGRYETQYFGPGTRLLVL.

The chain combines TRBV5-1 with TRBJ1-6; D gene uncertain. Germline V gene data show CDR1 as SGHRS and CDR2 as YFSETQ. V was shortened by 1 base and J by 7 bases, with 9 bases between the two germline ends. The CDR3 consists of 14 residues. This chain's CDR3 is CASSLSETNSPLHF. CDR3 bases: TGCGCCAGCAGCTTGAGTGAAACGAATTCACCCCTCCACTTT.

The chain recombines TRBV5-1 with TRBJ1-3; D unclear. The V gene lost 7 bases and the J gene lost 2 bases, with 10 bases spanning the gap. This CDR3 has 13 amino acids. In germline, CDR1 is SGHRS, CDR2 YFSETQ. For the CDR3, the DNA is TGCGCCAGCTCCACAACAGCTGGAAACACCATATATTTT. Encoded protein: CASSTTAGNTIYF.

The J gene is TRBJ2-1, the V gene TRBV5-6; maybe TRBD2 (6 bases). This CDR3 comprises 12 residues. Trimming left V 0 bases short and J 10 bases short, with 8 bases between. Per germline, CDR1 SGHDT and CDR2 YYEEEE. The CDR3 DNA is TGTGCCAGCAGCTTGGAAGGGAGGGAGCAGTTCTTC. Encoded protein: CASSLEGREQFF.

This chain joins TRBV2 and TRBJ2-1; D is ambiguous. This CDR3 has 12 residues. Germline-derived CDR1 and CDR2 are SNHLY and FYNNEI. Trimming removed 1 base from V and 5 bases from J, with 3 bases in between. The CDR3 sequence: CASSEEHNEQFF. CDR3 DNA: TGTGCCAGCAGTGAAGAGCACAATGAGCAGTTCTTC.

The CDR3, as DNA: TGTGCCAGCAGCTGGGGACAGGTCTACAATGAGCAGTTCTTC. Translated: CASSWGQVYNEQFF. The V gene is TRBV7-9, the J gene TRBJ2-1, with 8 bases lining up with TRBD1. The CDR3 has 14 amino acids. In germline, CDR1 is SEHNR, CDR2 FQNEAQ (reference sequence). J gave up 3 bases and V 4 bases, and 2 bases lay outside the gene matches.

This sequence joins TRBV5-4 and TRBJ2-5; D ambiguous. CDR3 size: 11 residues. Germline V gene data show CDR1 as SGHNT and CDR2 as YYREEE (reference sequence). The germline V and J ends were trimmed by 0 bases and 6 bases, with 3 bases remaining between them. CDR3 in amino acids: CASSLDKTQYF. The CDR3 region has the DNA TGTGCCAGCAGCTTGGATAAGACCCAGTACTTC.

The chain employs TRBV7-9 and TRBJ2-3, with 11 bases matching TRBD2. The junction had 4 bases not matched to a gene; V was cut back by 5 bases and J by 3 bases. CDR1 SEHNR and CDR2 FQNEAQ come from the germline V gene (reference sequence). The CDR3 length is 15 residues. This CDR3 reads CASSLTSGGTDTQYF. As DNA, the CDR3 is TGTGCCAGCAGCCTAACTAGCGGGGGAACAGATACGCAGTATTTT. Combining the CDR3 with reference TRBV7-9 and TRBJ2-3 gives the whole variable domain DTGVSQNPRHKITKRGQNVTFRCDPISEHNRLYWYRQTLGQGPEFLTYFQNEAQLEKSRLLSDRFSAERPKGSFSTLEIQRTEQGDSAMYLCASSLTSGGTDTQYFGPGTRLTVL.

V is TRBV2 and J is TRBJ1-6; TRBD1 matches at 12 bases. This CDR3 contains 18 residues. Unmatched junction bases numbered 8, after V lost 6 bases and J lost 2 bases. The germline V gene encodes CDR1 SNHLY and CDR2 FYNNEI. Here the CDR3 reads CASRIRGTGGPYNSPLHF. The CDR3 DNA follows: TGTGCCAGCAGGATACGAGGGACAGGGGGCCCCTATAATTCACCCCTCCACTTT. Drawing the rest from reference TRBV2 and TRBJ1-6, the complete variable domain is EPEVTQTPSHQVTQMGQEVILRCVPISNHLYFYWYRQILGQKVEFLVSFYNNEISEKSEIFDDQFSVERPDGSNFTLKIRSTKLEDSAMYFCASRIRGTGGPYNSPLHFGNGTRLTVT.

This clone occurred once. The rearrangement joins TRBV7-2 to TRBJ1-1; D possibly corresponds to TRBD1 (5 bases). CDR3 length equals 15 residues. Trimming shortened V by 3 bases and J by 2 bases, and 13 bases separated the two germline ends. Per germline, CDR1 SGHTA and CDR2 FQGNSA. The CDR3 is CASSFRGLSNTEAFF. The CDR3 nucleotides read TGTGCCAGCAGCTTCCGGGGCCTCTCTAACACTGAAGCTTTCTTT.

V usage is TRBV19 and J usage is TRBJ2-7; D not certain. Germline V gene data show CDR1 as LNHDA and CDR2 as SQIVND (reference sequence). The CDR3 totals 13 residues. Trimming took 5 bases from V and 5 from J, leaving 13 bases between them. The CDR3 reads CASSWAYSHEQYF. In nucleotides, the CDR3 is TGTGCCAGTAGTTGGGCCTATAGCCACGAGCAGTACTTC.

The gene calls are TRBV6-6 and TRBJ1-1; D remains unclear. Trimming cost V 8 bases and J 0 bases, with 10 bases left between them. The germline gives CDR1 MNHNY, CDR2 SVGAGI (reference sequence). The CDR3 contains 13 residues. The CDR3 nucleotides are TGTGCCAGCGAACAGAACATGAACACTGAAGCTTTCTTT. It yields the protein CASEQNMNTEAFF.

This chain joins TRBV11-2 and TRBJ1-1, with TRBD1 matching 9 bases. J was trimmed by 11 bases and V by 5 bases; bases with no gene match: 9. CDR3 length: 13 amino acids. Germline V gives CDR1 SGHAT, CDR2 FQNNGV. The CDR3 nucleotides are TGTGCCAGCAGCCCAGGGACAGGGTGGAGCGCTTTCTTT. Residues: CASSPGTGWSAFF.

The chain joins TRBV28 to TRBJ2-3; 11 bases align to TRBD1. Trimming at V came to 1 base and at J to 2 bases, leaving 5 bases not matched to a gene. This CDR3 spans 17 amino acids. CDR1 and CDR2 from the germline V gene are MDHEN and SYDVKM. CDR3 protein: CASSLSRTGGNTDTQYF. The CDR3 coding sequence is TGTGCCAGCAGTTTATCCCGGACAGGGGGCAACACAGATACGCAGTATTTT. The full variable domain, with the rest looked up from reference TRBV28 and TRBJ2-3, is DVKVTQSSRYLVKRTGEKVFLECVQDMDHENMFWYRQDPGLGLRLIYFSYDVKMKEKGDIPEGYSVSREKKERFSLILESASTNQTSMYLCASSLSRTGGNTDTQYFGPGTRLTVL.

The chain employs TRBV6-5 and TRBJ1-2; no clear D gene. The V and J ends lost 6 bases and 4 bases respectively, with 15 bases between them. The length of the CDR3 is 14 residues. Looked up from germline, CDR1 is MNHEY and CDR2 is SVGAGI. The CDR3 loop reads CASRRGRTSYGYTF. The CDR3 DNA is TGTGCCAGCAGGCGCGGACGGACGAGCTATGGCTACACCTTC.

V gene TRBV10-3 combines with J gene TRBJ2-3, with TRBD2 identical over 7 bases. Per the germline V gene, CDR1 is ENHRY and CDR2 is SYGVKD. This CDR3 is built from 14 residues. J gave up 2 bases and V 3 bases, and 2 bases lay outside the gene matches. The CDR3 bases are TGTGCCATCAGTGACCGGGGGGTCACAGATACGCAGTATTTT. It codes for CAISDRGVTDTQYF.

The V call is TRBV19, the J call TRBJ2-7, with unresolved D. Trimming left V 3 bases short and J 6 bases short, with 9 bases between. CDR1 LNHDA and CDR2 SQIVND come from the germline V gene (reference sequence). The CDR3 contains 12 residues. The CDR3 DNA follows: TGTGCCAGTAGTATGGGTTTGGCCGAGCAGTACTTC. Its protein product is CASSMGLAEQYF.